This T cell receptor beta chain stems from a study of T-cell memory formation after mild COVID-19. Study context: Across donors, TCR clusters were largely donor specific.

This CDR3 contains 14 residues. V gave up 2 bases and J gave up 4 bases; unmatched junction bases: 4. Germline V gene lookup returns CDR1 MNHNS and CDR2 SASEGT. After 5'RACE with constant-segment primers, TCR alpha and TCR beta cDNA libraries carrying sample barcodes and UMIs were obtained. Each CDR3 protein gets one entry after TCRdb re-called the 5' RACE reads with MiXCR. The sample yields around 310,000 distinct CDR3 sequences, around an eighth seen once. The TCR comes from a man younger than 35 who had mild COVID-19 (a few samples of this study predate the infection). Cell type and time point are not known. The chain has TRBV6-1 and TRBJ2-7; 8 bases align to TRBD1. Sequences were obtained from PBMCs or a T cell subset sorted from them (not recorded which). The CDR3 reads CASSEMWTGYEQYF. CDR3 nucleotide sequence: TGTGCCAGCAGTGAAATGTGGACAGGGTACGAGCAGTACTTC.